These T cell receptor beta chains were read from a single sample in a study of blood T cell repertoires in COVID-19. Generated by immunoSEQ multiplex PCR, the TCRdb table keeps only in-frame clones and is missing some. The sample has just over 350,000 clones; roughly 87% are singletons. The sequenced sample consisted of PBMCs or T cells enriched from blood (not recorded which). These TCRs come from a young woman who had recovered from COVID-19. Both conserved end residues are part of each CDR3. Fields, in order: J gene, D gene, V gene, clone size, CDR3 DNA, CDR3 protein. The D gene is left open where the match is weak. The size field is filled for only some rows; it gives once, few, many or a size class.

J gene: TRBJ1-2; D gene: .; V gene: TRBV19; clone size: .; CDR3 DNA: TGTGCCAGTAGTCCACATACGAGGGGCTACACCTTC; CDR3 protein: CASSPHTRGYTF
J gene: TRBJ2-3; D gene: TRBD2; V gene: TRBV4-1; clone size: .; CDR3 DNA: TGCGCCAGCAGCCAAGATGCTAGCGGGGTGGTAGATACGCAGTATTTT; CDR3 protein: CASSQDASGVVDTQYF
J gene: TRBJ2-5; D gene: .; V gene: TRBV18; clone size: few; CDR3 DNA: TGTGCCAGCTCACCACTGACGGGAGAGACCCAGTACTTC; CDR3 protein: CASSPLTGETQYF
J gene: TRBJ1-5; D gene: TRBD1; V gene: TRBV30; clone size: .; CDR3 DNA: TGTGCCTGCACGACAGGGGTTAGCAATCAGCCCCAGCATTTT; CDR3 protein: CACTTGVSNQPQHF
J gene: TRBJ1-3; D gene: .; V gene: TRBV5-6; clone size: .; CDR3 DNA: TGTGCCAGCAGCTTGCTCTCAGGAGGCTTCGAAAACACCATATATTTT; CDR3 protein: CASSLLSGGFENTIYF
J gene: TRBJ1-2; D gene: .; V gene: TRBV19; clone size: .; CDR3 DNA: TGTGCCAGTAGTATCTCCCCTAGGGGCGGTAACTATGGCTACACCTTC; CDR3 protein: CASSISPRGGNYGYTF
J gene: TRBJ1-2; D gene: TRBD1; V gene: TRBV3-1/TRBV3-2; clone size: .; CDR3 DNA: TGTGCCAGCAGCCAAGATCAAACCCAGGGGGCGAGTCGTGGCTACACCTTC; CDR3 protein: CASSQDQTQGASRGYTF
J gene: TRBJ2-6; D gene: TRBD1; V gene: TRBV15; clone size: .; CDR3 DNA: TGTGCCACCAGCAGCCCCTTGGACAGGACTTCTGCCTACTCTGGGGCCAACGTCCTGACTTTC; CDR3 protein: CATSSPLDRTSAYSGANVLTF
J gene: TRBJ1-2; D gene: .; V gene: TRBV5-4; clone size: .; CDR3 DNA: TGTGCCAGCAGCTTAACAGGATTTTATGGCTACACCTTC; CDR3 protein: CASSLTGFYGYTF
J gene: TRBJ1-3; D gene: .; V gene: TRBV5-4; clone size: .; CDR3 DNA: TGTGCCAGCAGCCAGGACTCTGGAAACACCATATATTTT; CDR3 protein: CASSQDSGNTIYF
J gene: TRBJ2-7; D gene: TRBD1; V gene: TRBV28; clone size: .; CDR3 DNA: TGTGCCAGCATCTCCTCCGGACAGGGGGCTGCTTACGAGCAGTACTTC; CDR3 protein: CASISSGQGAAYEQYF
J gene: TRBJ2-2; D gene: .; V gene: TRBV7-2; clone size: .; CDR3 DNA: TGTGCCAGCAGCTTAGGGTCGGGCACCGGGGAGCTGTTTTTT; CDR3 protein: CASSLGSGTGELFF
J gene: TRBJ1-5; D gene: .; V gene: TRBV7-9; clone size: once; CDR3 DNA: TGTGCCAGCAGCTCCGGAGCAAATCAGCCCCAGCATTTT; CDR3 protein: CASSSGANQPQHF
J gene: TRBJ1-2; D gene: TRBD1; V gene: TRBV24-1; clone size: .; CDR3 DNA: TGTGCCACCAGTGACCCTAGACAGGGGGCGATTGGCTACACCTTC; CDR3 protein: CATSDPRQGAIGYTF
J gene: TRBJ1-6; D gene: TRBD1; V gene: TRBV7-9; clone size: .; CDR3 DNA: TGTGCCAGCAGCACCCCTGGACAGGTTAATTCACCCCTCCACTTT; CDR3 protein: CASSTPGQVNSPLHF
J gene: TRBJ2-5; D gene: .; V gene: TRBV20-1; clone size: .; CDR3 DNA: TGCAGTGCTAGTTCGGGTCCCCAAGAGACCCAGTACTTC; CDR3 protein: CSASSGPQETQYF
J gene: TRBJ1-1; D gene: .; V gene: TRBV19; clone size: .; CDR3 DNA: TGTGCCAGTAGTGGGGCCCTCGCCGCGGAAGCTTTCTTT; CDR3 protein: CASSGALAAEAFF
J gene: TRBJ1-4; D gene: .; V gene: TRBV5-1; clone size: .; CDR3 DNA: TGCGCCAGCAGCTTGGAGGCAGGGGAGGGAAAACTGTTTTTT; CDR3 protein: CASSLEAGEGKLFF
J gene: TRBJ2-2; D gene: .; V gene: TRBV7-8; clone size: .; CDR3 DNA: TGTGCCAGCAGCTCACCTGGACAGCCCACCTTCACCGGGGAGCTGTTTTTT; CDR3 protein: CASSSPGQPTFTGELFF
J gene: TRBJ2-3; D gene: .; V gene: TRBV5-1; clone size: .; CDR3 DNA: TGCGCCAGCAGCTTGGAATTCGTAAATACGCAGTATTTT; CDR3 protein: CASSLEFVNTQYF
J gene: TRBJ2-3; D gene: TRBD2; V gene: TRBV5-5; clone size: .; CDR3 DNA: TGTGCCAGCAGCTTGGGTAACGGGGGGGCGGCAGATACGCAGTATTTT; CDR3 protein: CASSLGNGGAADTQYF
J gene: TRBJ1-2; D gene: TRBD1; V gene: TRBV19; clone size: .; CDR3 DNA: TGTGCCAGTAGTATAGTACAGGGGACGGGCTATGGCTACACCTTC; CDR3 protein: CASSIVQGTGYGYTF
J gene: TRBJ1-2; D gene: .; V gene: TRBV6-5; clone size: .; CDR3 DNA: TGTGCCAGATCAGCGGGGAACTATGGCTACACCTTC; CDR3 protein: CARSAGNYGYTF
J gene: TRBJ1-1; D gene: .; V gene: TRBV5-1; clone size: .; CDR3 DNA: TGCGCCAGCAGGGACCAGGGGCCGGGCACTGAAGCTTTCTTT; CDR3 protein: CASRDQGPGTEAFF
J gene: TRBJ2-1; D gene: .; V gene: TRBV28; clone size: .; CDR3 DNA: TGTGCCAGCAGTTCCCGGACTGTTCCGTACAATGAGCAGTTCTTC; CDR3 protein: CASSSRTVPYNEQFF
J gene: TRBJ2-1; D gene: TRBD2; V gene: TRBV12-5; clone size: .; CDR3 DNA: TGTGCTAGTGGTTTGGAGCTCATTTGGACTAGCGGGAGGGGGGTAAGTGAGCAGTTCTTC; CDR3 protein: CASGLELIWTSGRGVSEQFF
J gene: TRBJ2-5; D gene: TRBD1; V gene: TRBV24-1; clone size: .; CDR3 DNA: TGTGCCACCAGTGAAGCGGACAGGCCTGGGGAGACCCAGTACTTC; CDR3 protein: CATSEADRPGETQYF
J gene: TRBJ2-1; D gene: .; V gene: TRBV27; clone size: .; CDR3 DNA: TGTGCCAGCAGTTTATATGGGGCTTACAATGAGCAGTTCTTC; CDR3 protein: CASSLYGAYNEQFF
J gene: TRBJ1-2; D gene: TRBD1; V gene: TRBV7-8; clone size: .; CDR3 DNA: TGTGCCAGCAGCGTGAGACAGGGGGGCAACTATGGCTACACCTTC; CDR3 protein: CASSVRQGGNYGYTF
J gene: TRBJ1-2; D gene: .; V gene: TRBV10-1; clone size: .; CDR3 DNA: TGCGCCAGCAGTGAGGGACTTAACTATGGCTACACCTTC; CDR3 protein: CASSEGLNYGYTF
J gene: TRBJ2-5; D gene: TRBD2; V gene: TRBV5-4; clone size: .; CDR3 DNA: TGTGCCAGCAGCCGGGGGGGAAACGGAGAGACCCAGTACTTC; CDR3 protein: CASSRGGNGETQYF
J gene: TRBJ1-2; D gene: .; V gene: TRBV19; clone size: .; CDR3 DNA: TGTGCCAGTAGTATTCCGGGGTTCGATGGCTACACCTTC; CDR3 protein: CASSIPGFDGYTF
J gene: TRBJ2-1; D gene: .; V gene: TRBV2; clone size: .; CDR3 DNA: TGTGCCAGCAGAGGTAGGCTAGCAGATTACAATGAGCAGTTCTTC; CDR3 protein: CASRGRLADYNEQFF
J gene: TRBJ2-1; D gene: .; V gene: TRBV24-1; clone size: .; CDR3 DNA: TGTGCCACCAATGATTCCCAGGGGCCTGAGCAGTTCTTC; CDR3 protein: CATNDSQGPEQFF
J gene: TRBJ2-7; D gene: TRBD2; V gene: TRBV27; clone size: .; CDR3 DNA: TGTGCCAGCAGTTTTGGGGGGAGGGCCGGGGAGCAGTACTTC; CDR3 protein: CASSFGGRAGEQYF
J gene: TRBJ1-2; D gene: .; V gene: TRBV27; clone size: .; CDR3 DNA: TGTGCCAGCACCAGGCTGGCGGGGGGAGTCCTCTATGGCTACACCTTC; CDR3 protein: CASTRLAGGVLYGYTF
J gene: TRBJ2-4; D gene: .; V gene: TRBV2; clone size: .; CDR3 DNA: TGTGCTACAGCCGCCCAGTCCAAAAACATTCAGTACTTC; CDR3 protein: CATAAQSKNIQYF
J gene: TRBJ2-3; D gene: .; V gene: TRBV4-1; clone size: .; CDR3 DNA: TGCGCCAGCAGCCAAACGACTGCACGAGATACGCAGTATTTT; CDR3 protein: CASSQTTARDTQYF
J gene: TRBJ1-1; D gene: TRBD1; V gene: TRBV18; clone size: .; CDR3 DNA: TGTGCCAGCTCATGGGACAGGGGAACTGAAGCTTTCTTT; CDR3 protein: CASSWDRGTEAFF
J gene: TRBJ2-3; D gene: TRBD2; V gene: TRBV28; clone size: .; CDR3 DNA: TGTGCCAGCAGCAGACTAGCGGGGCTGCGCAAGAATTCCCCAGATACGCAGTATTTT; CDR3 protein: CASSRLAGLRKNSPDTQYF
J gene: TRBJ1-5; D gene: .; V gene: TRBV4-2; clone size: .; CDR3 DNA: TGTGCCAGCAGCCAAGATGTGACAGACTATCAGCCCCAGCATTTT; CDR3 protein: CASSQDVTDYQPQHF
J gene: TRBJ2-5; D gene: .; V gene: TRBV28; clone size: .; CDR3 DNA: TGTGCCAGCAGTTTGGCCGGGGAGACCCAGTACTTC; CDR3 protein: CASSLAGETQYF
J gene: TRBJ2-2; D gene: TRBD2; V gene: TRBV19; clone size: .; CDR3 DNA: TGTGCCAGTAGCCCGGGGGGGTCCGGGGAGCTGTTTTTT; CDR3 protein: CASSPGGSGELFF
J gene: TRBJ2-5; D gene: TRBD1; V gene: TRBV11-2; clone size: .; CDR3 DNA: TGTGCCAGCAGCCCCAGACCCATCGGACAGGGAAAAGAGACCCAGTACTTC; CDR3 protein: CASSPRPIGQGKETQYF
J gene: TRBJ2-2; D gene: .; V gene: TRBV6-5; clone size: .; CDR3 DNA: TGTGCCAGCAGTTACTCGGTAACCCGGGGAACCGGGGAGCTGTTTTTT; CDR3 protein: CASSYSVTRGTGELFF
J gene: TRBJ2-1; D gene: .; V gene: TRBV24-1; clone size: once; CDR3 DNA: TGTGCCACCAGTGATCCTAACTATTATGAGCAGTTCTTC; CDR3 protein: CATSDPNYYEQFF
J gene: TRBJ1-2; D gene: .; V gene: TRBV5-6; clone size: .; CDR3 DNA: TGTGCCAGCAGCTTGGGGGACAATGAAGATAGCTACACCTTC; CDR3 protein: CASSLGDNEDSYTF
J gene: TRBJ2-1; D gene: TRBD1; V gene: TRBV6-5; clone size: .; CDR3 DNA: TGTGCCAGCAGCCGGACAGGGGAAAACAATGAGCAGTTCTTC; CDR3 protein: CASSRTGENNEQFF
J gene: TRBJ2-2; D gene: .; V gene: TRBV10-1; clone size: few; CDR3 DNA: TGCGCCAGCAGGGAGACACCGAACACCGGGGAGCTGTTTTTT; CDR3 protein: CASRETPNTGELFF
J gene: TRBJ2-3; D gene: .; V gene: TRBV6-4; clone size: .; CDR3 DNA: TGTGCCTCCTCCCCCCAAGCGGGTACAGATACGCAGTATTTT; CDR3 protein: CASSPQAGTDTQYF
J gene: TRBJ1-6; D gene: .; V gene: TRBV3-1/TRBV3-2; clone size: few; CDR3 DNA: TGTGCCAGCAGCCAGATCGTTCCCATCATACATCATAATTCACCCCTCCACTTT; CDR3 protein: CASSQIVPIIHHNSPLHF
J gene: TRBJ1-2; D gene: .; V gene: TRBV6-5; clone size: .; CDR3 DNA: TGTGCCAGCAGTTACTCCGACGGCGGAGCCTATGGCTACACCTTC; CDR3 protein: CASSYSDGGAYGYTF
J gene: TRBJ2-7; D gene: TRBD1; V gene: TRBV25-1; clone size: .; CDR3 DNA: TGTGCCAGCAGTGGCCCCCCGGGACAGGGGTACGAGCAGTACTTC; CDR3 protein: CASSGPPGQGYEQYF
J gene: TRBJ1-2; D gene: TRBD1; V gene: TRBV24-1; clone size: .; CDR3 DNA: TGTGCCACCAGTGATACAGGGGCTAACTATGGCTACACCTTC; CDR3 protein: CATSDTGANYGYTF
J gene: TRBJ1-5; D gene: .; V gene: TRBV28; clone size: .; CDR3 DNA: TGTGCCAGCAGTTTACGCTCCCACAGGGTTGGCCAGCCCCAGCATTTT; CDR3 protein: CASSLRSHRVGQPQHF
J gene: TRBJ2-7; D gene: TRBD2; V gene: TRBV4-1; clone size: many; CDR3 DNA: TGCGCCAGCAGCCAAGGCTCTAGCGGGGCCTACGAGCAGTACTTC; CDR3 protein: CASSQGSSGAYEQYF
J gene: TRBJ1-6; D gene: .; V gene: TRBV11-2; clone size: .; CDR3 DNA: TGTGCCAGCAGCTTAGGAGGTACTGGGAATTCACCCCTCCACTTT; CDR3 protein: CASSLGGTGNSPLHF
J gene: TRBJ2-2; D gene: TRBD1; V gene: TRBV5-6; clone size: .; CDR3 DNA: TGTGCCAGCAGCGGACTGGACAGGAGTACCGGGGAGCTGTTTTTT; CDR3 protein: CASSGLDRSTGELFF
J gene: TRBJ2-1; D gene: .; V gene: TRBV5-4; clone size: few; CDR3 DNA: TGTGCCAGCAGCTTGGGACTAACTCCCGACAATGAGCAGTTCTTC; CDR3 protein: CASSLGLTPDNEQFF